This TCR beta chain was identified during a study of blood T cells in healthy people across ages. Study-level information: Per two T cells, template switching captured roughly one barcoded beta molecule.

Peripheral blood, about 9.3 milliliters per donor, was collected. The CDR3 spans 16 residues. Germline V gene sequence: CDR1 MGHRA, CDR2 YSYEKL. Deletions cut 3 bases from V and 0 bases from J, with 12 bases between. For the second PCR, which ran for about 6 to 11 cycles, a sample-barcoded 5' primer and a J-beta primer mix were used. TCRdb used MiXCR to reprocess the 5' RACE reads, holding one entry per CDR3 protein. Here the sample spans approximately 700,000 distinct CDR3 sequences, about 30% being singletons. Sequencing was done on a sample of blood. The source is a woman aged 80 or over in good health. This chain connects TRBV4-1 to TRBJ1-3, with D perhaps TRBD1 (6 bases). The CDR3 bases are TGCGCCAGCAGCCAGGATACAGGGTTCTCTGGAAACACCATATATTTT. This gives the protein CASSQDTGFSGNTIYF.